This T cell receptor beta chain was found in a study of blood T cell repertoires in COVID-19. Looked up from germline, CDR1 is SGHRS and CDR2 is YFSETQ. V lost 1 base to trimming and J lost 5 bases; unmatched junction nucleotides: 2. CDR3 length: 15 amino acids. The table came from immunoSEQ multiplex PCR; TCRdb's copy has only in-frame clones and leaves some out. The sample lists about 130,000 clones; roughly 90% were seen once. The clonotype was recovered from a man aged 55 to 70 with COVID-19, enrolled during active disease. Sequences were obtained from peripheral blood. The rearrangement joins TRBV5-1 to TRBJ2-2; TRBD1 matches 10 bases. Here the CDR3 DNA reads TGCGCCAGCAGCTTGCCGGACAGGGGGACCGGGGAGCTGTTTTTT. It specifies CASSLPDRGTGELFF.